Listed below are T cell receptor beta chains from one sample, sequenced in a study of CD8+ T cells in alopecia areata. The table came from immunoSEQ multiplex PCR; TCRdb's copy has only in-frame clones and leaves some out. This sample yields 130,000 to 150,000 clones, of which approximately 80% are seen a single time; 25% belongs to the top ten. This sample comprised CD8+ T cells sorted from blood, obtained at week 4, from a patient treated with tofacitinib. All receptors derive from a human donor with alopecia areata. Each CDR3 is given with its conserved first and last residue. Each record gives: J gene, clone size, CDR3 length, D gene, V gene, CDR3 DNA, CDR3 protein. A D gene is named only where the DNA matches it firmly. Size is omitted from some rows. Given values are once, few, many or a class for expanded clones.

J gene: TRBJ2-1
clone size: NA
CDR3 length: 13
D gene: TRBD2
V gene: TRBV6-1
CDR3 DNA: TGTGCCAGTATGGGGGGGGGCTACAATGAGCAGTTCTTC
CDR3 protein: CASMGGGYNEQFF

J gene: TRBJ2-1
clone size: once
CDR3 length: 15
D gene: NA
V gene: TRBV6-5
CDR3 DNA: TGTGCCAGCAGTATAGGGGGGTCGGCTCTGGGTGAGCAGTTCTTC
CDR3 protein: CASSIGGSALGEQFF

J gene: TRBJ2-3
clone size: few
CDR3 length: 15
D gene: TRBD2
V gene: TRBV29-1
CDR3 DNA: TGCAGCGTTGTAAGGCGGGGGGCTCGGCCAGATACGCAGTATTTT
CDR3 protein: CSVVRRGARPDTQYF

J gene: TRBJ2-5
clone size: NA
CDR3 length: 13
D gene: NA
V gene: TRBV10-3
CDR3 DNA: TGTGCCAGTAGTGCAGCTTACCAAGAGACCCAGTACTTC
CDR3 protein: CASSAAYQETQYF

J gene: TRBJ2-3
clone size: NA
CDR3 length: 15
D gene: TRBD2
V gene: TRBV2
CDR3 DNA: TGTGCCAGCAGTGAGTGGCTAGCGGGGGAAGATACGCAGTATTTT
CDR3 protein: CASSEWLAGEDTQYF

J gene: TRBJ2-3
clone size: NA
CDR3 length: 15
D gene: NA
V gene: TRBV2
CDR3 DNA: TGTGCCAGCAGCCTAGGGGTTGTTAGCACAGATACGCAGTATTTT
CDR3 protein: CASSLGVVSTDTQYF

J gene: TRBJ2-7
clone size: NA
CDR3 length: 13
D gene: NA
V gene: TRBV7-9
CDR3 DNA: TGTGCCAGCAGCTGGGTAGATCGGGACGAGCAGTACTTC
CDR3 protein: CASSWVDRDEQYF

J gene: TRBJ2-1
clone size: NA
CDR3 length: 19
D gene: NA
V gene: TRBV5-1
CDR3 DNA: TGCGCCAGCAGCTTCTACGTATACTTTTCTGACTTCAACTACAATGAGCAGTTCTTC
CDR3 protein: CASSFYVYFSDFNYNEQFF

J gene: TRBJ1-6
clone size: NA
CDR3 length: 14
D gene: NA
V gene: TRBV4-3
CDR3 DNA: TGCGCCAGCAGCCGGAGCAGGTTCAATTCACCCCTCCACTTT
CDR3 protein: CASSRSRFNSPLHF

J gene: TRBJ2-7
clone size: NA
CDR3 length: 11
D gene: NA
V gene: TRBV29-1
CDR3 DNA: TGCAGCGTTGAAGAAACCTACGAGCAGTACTTC
CDR3 protein: CSVEETYEQYF

J gene: TRBJ1-1
clone size: NA
CDR3 length: 14
D gene: TRBD1
V gene: TRBV30
CDR3 DNA: TGTGCCTCCCCGACAGGGGGCTTGGGCACTGAAGCTTTCTTT
CDR3 protein: CASPTGGLGTEAFF

J gene: TRBJ2-5
clone size: few
CDR3 length: 12
D gene: TRBD1
V gene: TRBV6-5
CDR3 DNA: TGTGCCAGCACCGACCTGACAGGGCGAGGTTACTTC
CDR3 protein: CASTDLTGRGYF

J gene: TRBJ2-1
clone size: once
CDR3 length: 15
D gene: TRBD1
V gene: TRBV25-1
CDR3 DNA: TGTGCCAGCAGTCCCCGGGACAGGGTGGACAATGAGCAGTTCTTC
CDR3 protein: CASSPRDRVDNEQFF

J gene: TRBJ1-5
clone size: NA
CDR3 length: 18
D gene: NA
V gene: TRBV19
CDR3 DNA: TGTGCCAGTAGTCTCTACCGACAGTTATGGGGGCGAGATCAGCCCCAGCATTTT
CDR3 protein: CASSLYRQLWGRDQPQHF

J gene: TRBJ2-2
clone size: few
CDR3 length: 12
D gene: NA
V gene: TRBV7-9
CDR3 DNA: TGTGCCAGCCCTTCGAACACCGGGGAGCTGTTTTTT
CDR3 protein: CASPSNTGELFF

J gene: TRBJ2-1
clone size: NA
CDR3 length: 14
D gene: TRBD1
V gene: TRBV11-2
CDR3 DNA: TGTGCCAGCAGCTTTTGGGACAGTGACAATGAGCAGTTCTTC
CDR3 protein: CASSFWDSDNEQFF

J gene: TRBJ2-7
clone size: NA
CDR3 length: 13
D gene: TRBD1
V gene: TRBV7-9
CDR3 DNA: TGTGCCAGCAGCCCGGGACAGGGGGACGAGCAGTACTTC
CDR3 protein: CASSPGQGDEQYF

J gene: TRBJ2-5
clone size: NA
CDR3 length: 13
D gene: NA
V gene: TRBV5-6
CDR3 DNA: TGTGCCAGCAGCCCCCGGGATCAAGAGACCCAGTACTTC
CDR3 protein: CASSPRDQETQYF

J gene: TRBJ1-1
clone size: NA
CDR3 length: 13
D gene: NA
V gene: TRBV6-5
CDR3 DNA: TGTGCCAGCAGTTACCGAAATTCTCCGGGAGCTTTCTTT
CDR3 protein: CASSYRNSPGAFF

J gene: TRBJ2-7
clone size: once
CDR3 length: 13
D gene: NA
V gene: TRBV19
CDR3 DNA: TGTGCCAGTAGCCAAAGCGCGACCTACGAGCAGTACTTC
CDR3 protein: CASSQSATYEQYF

J gene: TRBJ2-7
clone size: NA
CDR3 length: 15
D gene: TRBD1
V gene: TRBV4-1
CDR3 DNA: TGCGCCAGCAGCCCAATGGGACAGGGCTCTTACGAGCAGTACTTC
CDR3 protein: CASSPMGQGSYEQYF

J gene: TRBJ2-7
clone size: NA
CDR3 length: 14
D gene: NA
V gene: TRBV6-5
CDR3 DNA: TGTGCCAGCAGTTACTCGGGCAGCACCGACGAGCAGTACTTC
CDR3 protein: CASSYSGSTDEQYF

J gene: TRBJ1-2
clone size: NA
CDR3 length: 14
D gene: NA
V gene: TRBV5-1
CDR3 DNA: TGCGCCAGCAGCTTGGGCGAGGGGACCTATGGCTACACCTTC
CDR3 protein: CASSLGEGTYGYTF

J gene: TRBJ1-6
clone size: NA
CDR3 length: 15
D gene: TRBD1
V gene: TRBV4-3
CDR3 DNA: TGCGCCAGCAGCCAAGGCGGGACAGGGAATTCACCCCTCCACTTT
CDR3 protein: CASSQGGTGNSPLHF

J gene: TRBJ2-3
clone size: once
CDR3 length: 19
D gene: TRBD2
V gene: TRBV7-9
CDR3 DNA: TGTGCCAGCAGCTTAGCCTCATTTTTAGCGGGGGCGTTCACTCATACGCAGTATTTT
CDR3 protein: CASSLASFLAGAFTHTQYF

J gene: TRBJ1-2
clone size: NA
CDR3 length: 18
D gene: NA
V gene: TRBV29-1
CDR3 DNA: TGCAGCGTTGAAAGATCAGGGGAGGAAGGGAGTTCGAACTATGGCTACACCTTC
CDR3 protein: CSVERSGEEGSSNYGYTF

J gene: TRBJ1-2
clone size: NA
CDR3 length: 15
D gene: NA
V gene: TRBV18
CDR3 DNA: TGTGCCAGCACCCGATTCCAGGGCCAGAACTATGGCTACACCTTC
CDR3 protein: CASTRFQGQNYGYTF

J gene: TRBJ2-2
clone size: NA
CDR3 length: 17
D gene: NA
V gene: TRBV29-1
CDR3 DNA: TGCAGCGTTGACGTGGTGGGGCCGAAGAAGGACACCGGGGAGCTGTTTTTT
CDR3 protein: CSVDVVGPKKDTGELFF

J gene: TRBJ2-3
clone size: NA
CDR3 length: 17
D gene: NA
V gene: TRBV4-2
CDR3 DNA: TGTGCCAGCAGCCAAGTTGAATCTGCTGGGGGTCCAGATACGCAGTATTTT
CDR3 protein: CASSQVESAGGPDTQYF

J gene: TRBJ2-7
clone size: once
CDR3 length: 15
D gene: TRBD1
V gene: TRBV18
CDR3 DNA: TGTGCCAGCTCAACAAGACCGGGACAGACCTACGAGCAGTACTTC
CDR3 protein: CASSTRPGQTYEQYF

J gene: TRBJ2-3
clone size: NA
CDR3 length: 16
D gene: TRBD2
V gene: TRBV27
CDR3 DNA: TGTGCCAGCAGTTTCACTAGCGGGGGGGCAACAGATACGCAGTATTTT
CDR3 protein: CASSFTSGGATDTQYF

J gene: TRBJ2-1
clone size: NA
CDR3 length: 15
D gene: NA
V gene: TRBV4-1
CDR3 DNA: TGCGCCAGCAGCCCCGGCGTGCTGGGGGAACGTGAGCAGTTCTTC
CDR3 protein: CASSPGVLGEREQFF

J gene: TRBJ2-4
clone size: NA
CDR3 length: 18
D gene: TRBD2
V gene: TRBV29-1
CDR3 DNA: TGCAGCGTTGACGGGCTAGCGGGGGACCGGCTAGCCAAAAACATTCAGTACTTC
CDR3 protein: CSVDGLAGDRLAKNIQYF

J gene: TRBJ2-5
clone size: few
CDR3 length: 16
D gene: NA
V gene: TRBV14
CDR3 DNA: TGTGCCAGCAGCCAACGCCTAGGGGGGGGGAAAGAGACCCAGTACTTC
CDR3 protein: CASSQRLGGGKETQYF

J gene: TRBJ2-7
clone size: NA
CDR3 length: 14
D gene: NA
V gene: TRBV2
CDR3 DNA: TGTGCCAGCAGTTTCGGGACTGGGACCTACGAGCAGTACTTC
CDR3 protein: CASSFGTGTYEQYF

J gene: TRBJ2-6
clone size: NA
CDR3 length: 15
D gene: NA
V gene: TRBV28
CDR3 DNA: TGTGCCAGCAGTACAAACAGGGCTGGGGCCAACGTCCTGACTTTC
CDR3 protein: CASSTNRAGANVLTF

J gene: TRBJ2-3
clone size: NA
CDR3 length: 12
D gene: NA
V gene: TRBV2
CDR3 DNA: TGTGCCAGCAGTGAAGTCCCAGATACGCAGTATTTT
CDR3 protein: CASSEVPDTQYF

J gene: TRBJ2-7
clone size: NA
CDR3 length: 12
D gene: NA
V gene: TRBV7-8
CDR3 DNA: TGTGCCAGCAGCTTAGAATACTACGAGCAGTACTTC
CDR3 protein: CASSLEYYEQYF

J gene: TRBJ1-1
clone size: NA
CDR3 length: 16
D gene: TRBD1
V gene: TRBV5-5
CDR3 DNA: TGTGCCAGCAGCCAGGACAGGGGATTTATGAACACTGAAGCTTTCTTT
CDR3 protein: CASSQDRGFMNTEAFF

J gene: TRBJ1-1
clone size: NA
CDR3 length: 13
D gene: NA
V gene: TRBV30
CDR3 DNA: TGTGCCTGGAGTGTTCAGGGGAACACTGAAGCTTTCTTT
CDR3 protein: CAWSVQGNTEAFF

J gene: TRBJ2-6
clone size: NA
CDR3 length: 13
D gene: NA
V gene: TRBV4-1
CDR3 DNA: TGCGCCAGCAGCCAAGGACCACTTACCGGGTTGACTTTC
CDR3 protein: CASSQGPLTGLTF

J gene: TRBJ1-1
clone size: NA
CDR3 length: 11
D gene: NA
V gene: TRBV2
CDR3 DNA: TGTGCCAGCGTATTGAACACTGAAGCTTTCTTT
CDR3 protein: CASVLNTEAFF

J gene: TRBJ1-6
clone size: once
CDR3 length: 13
D gene: TRBD1
V gene: TRBV5-4
CDR3 DNA: TGTGCCAGCAGCCCAGGGGGGAATTCACCCCTCCACTTT
CDR3 protein: CASSPGGNSPLHF

J gene: TRBJ2-7
clone size: NA
CDR3 length: 16
D gene: TRBD2
V gene: TRBV4-2
CDR3 DNA: TGTGCCAGCAGCCAAGAGGGCGGGGGAACCACCTACGAGCAGTACTTC
CDR3 protein: CASSQEGGGTTYEQYF

J gene: TRBJ2-7
clone size: few
CDR3 length: 15
D gene: TRBD1
V gene: TRBV29-1
CDR3 DNA: TGCAGCGTTGAAGATCCTGGGACAGGGACCTACGAGCAGTACTTC
CDR3 protein: CSVEDPGTGTYEQYF

J gene: TRBJ2-3
clone size: NA
CDR3 length: 14
D gene: NA
V gene: TRBV30
CDR3 DNA: TGTGCCTGGAACTCGGCAGAGGGTACAGATACGCAGTATTTT
CDR3 protein: CAWNSAEGTDTQYF

J gene: TRBJ2-5
clone size: few
CDR3 length: 14
D gene: NA
V gene: TRBV7-9
CDR3 DNA: TGTGCCAGCAGCCCCCGGACGGCGGCTGAGACCCAGTACTTC
CDR3 protein: CASSPRTAAETQYF

J gene: TRBJ2-7
clone size: NA
CDR3 length: 14
D gene: NA
V gene: TRBV6-4
CDR3 DNA: TGTGCCAGCAGTGAATTAGCAGGAGCGTACGAGCAGTACTTC
CDR3 protein: CASSELAGAYEQYF

J gene: TRBJ2-7
clone size: NA
CDR3 length: 15
D gene: NA
V gene: TRBV21-1
CDR3 DNA: TGTGCCAGCAGCAAAGGCACTCACAGCTCCTACGAGCAGTACTTC
CDR3 protein: CASSKGTHSSYEQYF

J gene: TRBJ2-7
clone size: NA
CDR3 length: 13
D gene: NA
V gene: TRBV30
CDR3 DNA: TGTGCCTGGAGCCTAGGGGGTACCTACGAGCAGTACTTC
CDR3 protein: CAWSLGGTYEQYF

J gene: TRBJ2-7
clone size: NA
CDR3 length: 13
D gene: NA
V gene: TRBV27
CDR3 DNA: TGTGCCAGCAGTTTGCAGGGAAGGGGGGAGCAGTACTTC
CDR3 protein: CASSLQGRGEQYF

J gene: TRBJ2-7
clone size: NA
CDR3 length: 14
D gene: NA
V gene: TRBV21-1
CDR3 DNA: TGTGCCAGCAGCAGGGGGGGACCCTCCTACGAGCAGTACTTC
CDR3 protein: CASSRGGPSYEQYF

J gene: TRBJ2-5
clone size: few
CDR3 length: 14
D gene: TRBD1
V gene: TRBV7-2
CDR3 DNA: TGTGCCAGCAGCTCAATCACAGGGGAAGAGACCCAGTACTTC
CDR3 protein: CASSSITGEETQYF

J gene: TRBJ2-7
clone size: NA
CDR3 length: 13
D gene: TRBD1
V gene: TRBV5-4
CDR3 DNA: TGTGCCAGCAGCCAGGGGGCCGGGTACGAGCAGTACTTC
CDR3 protein: CASSQGAGYEQYF

J gene: TRBJ2-5
clone size: NA
CDR3 length: 15
D gene: TRBD2
V gene: TRBV10-2
CDR3 DNA: TGCGCCAGCAGTCCCAGCGGGGGGAGCCAAGAGACCCAGTACTTC
CDR3 protein: CASSPSGGSQETQYF

J gene: TRBJ2-1
clone size: NA
CDR3 length: 15
D gene: NA
V gene: TRBV7-9
CDR3 DNA: TGTGCCAGCAGCACCTGGGGGACTCCCGACAATGAGCAGTTCTTC
CDR3 protein: CASSTWGTPDNEQFF

J gene: TRBJ2-1
clone size: few
CDR3 length: 16
D gene: NA
V gene: TRBV29-1
CDR3 DNA: TGCAGCGTTGAAGACGTTGGCCTAGCCTCCTACAATGAGCAGTTCTTC
CDR3 protein: CSVEDVGLASYNEQFF